This entry lists 21 T cell receptor beta chains sequenced from one sample in a study of blood T cell repertoires in COVID-19. Sequencing used immunoSEQ multiplex PCR; TCRdb keeps in-frame clones, though not all of them. The data show more than 70,000 clones, 86% seen once. The sample consisted of peripheral blood. Receptors were obtained from a man older than 75 with active or convalescent COVID-19.

The chain employs TRBV7-2 and TRBJ2-5, with TRBD2 matching 16 bases. The V gene end was trimmed by 6 bases and the J gene end by 2 bases; junction bases not matched to a gene: 3. CDR1 and CDR2 from the germline V gene are SGHTA and FQGNSA. The CDR3 runs to 16 residues. As DNA, the CDR3 is TGTGCCAGCAGACCGGGACTAGCGGGGGGGCAAGAGACCCAGTACTTC. It yields the protein CASRPGLAGGQETQYF.

The chain couples TRBV5-1 to TRBJ2-1; 12 nucleotides match TRBD2. There are 15 residues in the CDR3. V dropped 4 bases and J dropped 7; count of bases not matched to a gene: 6. Germline V gene sequence: CDR1 SGHRS, CDR2 YFSETQ. CDR3: CASSVTSGSINEQFF. DNA for the CDR3: TGCGCCAGCAGCGTGACTAGCGGGAGCATAAATGAGCAGTTCTTC.

Ten or more counts support this clone. The chain carries TRBV5-4 and TRBJ1-2, with D maybe TRBD1 (6 bases). Germline CDR1 SGHNT, CDR2 YYREEE (reference sequence). The CDR3 has 12 amino acids. V dropped 1 base and J dropped 8 bases, with 9 bases sitting between them. The CDR3 loop is CASSLWQGGYTF. The DNA for the CDR3 is TGTGCCAGCAGCTTGTGGCAGGGGGGCTACACCTTC.

V and J are TRBV15 and TRBJ2-4; D not certain. The V gene's germline CDR1 is LNHNV and CDR2 YYDKDF (reference sequence). V was trimmed by 7 bases and J by 0 bases, leaving 13 bases between them. The CDR3 sequence is 15 residues long. The CDR3 coding sequence is TGTGCCACCAACGACATTAAGTTAGCCAAAAACATTCAGTACTTC. It is translated as CATNDIKLAKNIQYF.

The chain uses TRBV10-3 and TRBJ2-1; D might be TRBD1 (5 bases). The length of the CDR3 is 15 residues. Trimming took off 6 bases at V and 0 bases at J, with 12 bases between the two ends. Germline values: CDR1 ENHRY, CDR2 SYGVKD. CDR3 sequence reads: CAIRTATSSYNEQFF. The CDR3 nucleotides read TGTGCCATCAGGACAGCAACAAGCTCCTACAATGAGCAGTTCTTC.

The CDR3 sequence is CASMGTGNYEQYF. CDR3 DNA: TGTGCCAGCATGGGGACAGGGAACTACGAGCAGTACTTC. The genes are TRBV6-5 and TRBJ2-7, with TRBD1 matching over 9 bases. V lost 7 bases to trimming and J lost 3 bases; unmatched junction nucleotides: 4. The CDR3 loop spans 13 amino acids. Germline V lookup: CDR1 MNHEY, CDR2 SVGAGI.

This sequence joins TRBV30 and TRBJ2-5; a possible D gene is TRBD2 (5 bases). Per germline, CDR1 GTSNPN and CDR2 SVGIG (reference sequence). This CDR3 comprises 13 residues. V lost 1 base to trimming and J lost 7 bases, with 13 bases between them. CDR3 DNA: TGTGCCTGGAGTGAGAGCGGATTGTGGACCCAGTACTTC. It encodes CAWSESGLWTQYF. The full variable domain, rest sourced from reference TRBV30 and TRBJ2-5, is SQTIHQWPATLVQPVGSPLSLECTVEGTSNPNLYWYRQAAGRGLQLLFYSVGIGQISSEVPQNLSASRPQDRQFILSSKKLLLSDSGFYLCAWSESGLWTQYFGPGTRLLVL.

The chain recombines TRBV6-5 with TRBJ1-5; 8 positions match TRBD1. This CDR3 region has 14 residues. Trimming at V came to 7 bases and at J to 6 bases, leaving 8 bases not matched to a gene. CDR1 is MNHEY and CDR2 is SVGAGI in the germline V gene. CDR3 region: CASISTGATQPQHF. The CDR3, as DNA: TGTGCCAGCATTTCGACAGGGGCGACTCAGCCCCAGCATTTT.

The chain joins TRBV6-6 to TRBJ1-2, with 7 bases aligning to TRBD1. CDR1 is MNHNY and CDR2 is SVGAGI in the germline V gene (reference sequence). The CDR3 covers 14 residues. V lost 0 bases, J lost 7 bases, and 5 bases stayed unmatched. This chain's CDR3 is CASSYSNRGPGYTF. The CDR3 DNA reads TGTGCCAGCAGTTACTCTAACAGGGGTCCTGGCTACACCTTC.

The rearrangement uses TRBV4-1 and TRBJ1-2; D might be TRBD1 (5 bases). The CDR3 has 13 amino acids. Germline CDR1 reads MGHRA; CDR2 reads YSYEKL. Trimming took off 2 bases at V and 1 base at J, with 5 bases between the two ends. The chain's CDR3 is CASSQRGNYGYTF. The CDR3 DNA reads as TGCGCCAGCAGCCAAAGGGGTAACTATGGCTACACCTTC.

This clone was observed many times. The rearrangement joins TRBV4-1 to TRBJ2-3, with 12 bases identical to TRBD2. V lost 1 base to trimming and J lost 5 bases; unmatched junction nucleotides: 10. There are 18 residues in the CDR3. The germline V gene has CDR1 MGHRA and CDR2 YSYEKL. CDR3 in amino acids: CASSQVMGKLAGGDTQYF. The CDR3 nucleotides are TGCGCCAGCAGCCAAGTTATGGGAAAACTAGCGGGAGGAGATACGCAGTATTTT.

J is TRBJ2-7 and V is TRBV5-4, with TRBD1 matching 9 bases. CDR1 is SGHNT, CDR2 YYREEE, per germline (reference sequence). J gave up 0 bases and V 4 bases, and 5 bases lay outside the gene matches. The CDR3 extends over 15 amino acids. CDR3 sequence: CASSAGQGNSYEQYF. The CDR3, as DNA: TGTGCCAGCAGCGCCGGACAGGGGAACTCCTACGAGCAGTACTTC.

The V call is TRBV6-5, the J call TRBJ1-6; perhaps TRBD1 as D (6 bases). Trimming pared 0 bases from V and 7 bases from J, leaving 10 bases between. The germline V gene has CDR1 MNHEY and CDR2 SVGAGI. This CDR3 comprises 15 residues. The CDR3 here is CASSYSGTRNSPLHF. The CDR3 DNA reads TGTGCCAGCAGTTACTCTGGGACAAGAAATTCACCCCTCCACTTT.

The V call is TRBV6-5, the J call TRBJ1-1, with 8 bases lining up with TRBD1. V lost 4 bases, J lost 8 bases, and 9 bases stayed unmatched. The CDR3 consists of 14 residues. The V gene's germline CDR1 is MNHEY and CDR2 SVGAGI. Here the CDR3 DNA reads TGTGCCAGCAGTTTCCCGGGACAGGCAAAAGAAGCTTTCTTT. It yields the protein CASSFPGQAKEAFF.

V gene TRBV6-5 combines with J gene TRBJ2-7; TRBD2 matches 14 bases. J lost 5 bases, V lost 7 bases, and 4 bases had no gene match. The CDR3 spans 14 residues. Germline assignment: CDR1 MNHEY and CDR2 SVGAGI. The CDR3 loop reads CASIGTSGSHEQYF. In DNA form, the CDR3 reads TGTGCCAGCATTGGGACTAGCGGGAGCCACGAGCAGTACTTC.

The rearrangement links TRBV2 to TRBJ2-1; 7 bases align to TRBD1. V dropped 7 bases and J dropped 4; count of bases not matched to a gene: 7. Germline loops: CDR1 SNHLY, CDR2 FYNNEI. The CDR3 sequence is 14 residues long. This CDR3 reads CASTQGQPYNEQFF. The CDR3 bases are TGTGCCAGCACACAGGGACAGCCATACAATGAGCAGTTCTTC. Filled out from reference TRBV2 and TRBJ2-1, the complete variable domain reads EPEVTQTPSHQVTQMGQEVILRCVPISNHLYFYWYRQILGQKVEFLVSFYNNEISEKSEIFDDQFSVERPDGSNFTLKIRSTKLEDSAMYFCASTQGQPYNEQFFGPGTRLTVL.

The chain recombines TRBV3-1 (or the pseudogene TRBV3-2) with TRBJ2-7, with TRBD1 matching 7 bases. This CDR3 region has 14 residues. Germline values: CDR1 LGHDT, CDR2 YNNKEL (reference sequence). V trimming: 4 bases; J trimming: 5 bases; junction bases outside the gene matches: 8. The CDR3 spells CASSLTTGWNEQYF. The CDR3 DNA follows: TGTGCCAGCAGCCTAACGACAGGGTGGAACGAGCAGTACTTC.

The J gene is TRBJ2-1, the V gene TRBV7-9; D possibly corresponds to TRBD1 (5 bases). CDR1 SEHNR and CDR2 FQNEAQ come from the germline V gene (reference sequence). The V gene lost 5 bases and the J gene lost 4 bases, with 18 bases spanning the gap. The CDR3 length is 16 residues. This CDR3 is CASSHHRATGYNEQFF. In DNA form, the CDR3 reads TGTGCCAGCAGCCACCACAGAGCCACAGGTTACAATGAGCAGTTCTTC.

The rearrangement uses TRBV23-1 and TRBJ2-5, with D possibly being TRBD2 (6 bases). TRBV23-1 is annotated as an ORF whose role is uncertain. This CDR3 contains 13 residues. Trimming shortened V by 11 bases and J by 6 bases, and 19 bases separated the two germline ends. Here the CDR3 DNA reads TGCGCCCCGGGTGGGGGGTACGGGAAGACCCAGTACTTC. It codes for CAPGGGYGKTQYF.

The chain combines TRBV2 with TRBJ2-1; 10 bases match TRBD2. The CDR3 is 16 residues long. CDR1 is SNHLY and CDR2 is FYNNEI in the germline V gene. The V gene end was trimmed by 6 bases and the J gene end by 2 bases; junction bases not matched to a gene: 7. CDR3 region: CASRTSGASPYNEQFF. In DNA form, the CDR3 reads TGTGCCAGCAGAACTAGCGGGGCCTCCCCCTACAATGAGCAGTTCTTC.

The chain uses TRBV18 and TRBJ2-2; 7 bases are a match to TRBD2. This CDR3 is 15 amino acids long. With 3 bases clipped from V and 6 bases from J, the junction kept 7 bases outside the gene matches. Germline V gene lookup returns CDR1 KGHSH and CDR2 LQKENI. The CDR3 bases are TGTGCCAGCTCACCTCGCAGGGACTACGCCGGGGAGCTGTTTTTT. Encoded protein: CASSPRRDYAGELFF.